One sample yielded the 26 T cell receptor beta chains listed below, sequenced in a study of OX40 agonist ivuxolimab in advanced cancers. This table comes from immunoSEQ multiplex PCR, and its TCRdb copy is limited to in-frame clones, with some not included. The table lists 50,000 to 60,000 clones, around 85% of them singletons, with under 8.5% in the top ten. Material: CD4+ or CD8+ T cells sorted from blood, obtained in a trial of the OX40 agonist ivuxolimab. The receptor source for this set is an adult with an advanced solid tumor such as melanoma, head and neck, liver or kidney cancer.

The genes are TRBV10-1 and TRBJ2-3; the D call may be TRBD1 or TRBD2 (5 bases each). The CDR3 covers 16 residues. Germline V gene data show CDR1 as WNHNN and CDR2 as SYGVQD (reference sequence). The V end was cut by 4 bases, the J end by 4 bases, with 18 bases between. The DNA of the CDR3 is TGCGCCAGCAGTGTGTGGGGGTCTTATACGGCAGATACGCAGTATTTT. Translation: CASSVWGSYTADTQYF.

This clone was recorded only once. The chain is built from TRBV7-9 and TRBJ1-4, with TRBD1 as a possible D gene (5 bases). This CDR3 has 16 amino acids. Per germline, CDR1 SEHNR and CDR2 FQNEAQ (reference sequence). Trimming left V 1 base short and J 5 bases short, with 14 bases between. The CDR3 region is CASSLVEGSENEKLFF. CDR3 DNA: TGTGCCAGCAGCTTAGTGGAGGGGAGCGAGAATGAAAAACTGTTTTTT.

The chain recombines TRBV6-1 with TRBJ2-3; no clear D. V was trimmed by 1 base and J by 5 bases, leaving 4 bases between them. This CDR3 spans 12 amino acids. Germline CDR1 MNHNS, CDR2 SASEGT. CDR3 DNA sequence: TGTGCCAGCAGTGAAGGCGGAGATACGCAGTATTTT. As protein: CASSEGGDTQYF.

V gene TRBV7-9 combines with J gene TRBJ2-2; D not certain. From germline, CDR1 is SEHNR and CDR2 FQNEAQ (reference sequence). CDR3 length equals 16 residues. Trimming left V 1 base short and J 4 bases short, with 13 bases between. DNA for the CDR3: TGTGCCAGCAGCTTAGAGAGCGCGTACCCCACCGGGGAGCTGTTTTTT. Amino acid sequence: CASSLESAYPTGELFF. The full variable domain, its missing parts supplied by reference TRBV7-9 and TRBJ2-2, is DTGVSQNPRHKITKRGQNVTFRCDPISEHNRLYWYRQTLGQGPEFLTYFQNEAQLEKSRLLSDRFSAERPKGSFSTLEIQRTEQGDSAMYLCASSLESAYPTGELFFGEGSRLTVL.

This clone turned up a few times. This CDR3 is CASKITDGTEAFF. For the CDR3, the DNA is TGTGCCAGTAAGATTACAGACGGAACTGAAGCTTTCTTT. The genes are TRBV25-1 and TRBJ1-1; D gene uncertain. The germline CDR1 and CDR2 sequences are MGHDK and SYGVNS. V shed 9 bases and J shed 5 bases, with 16 bases lying between them. The CDR3 contains 13 residues. Filled out from reference TRBV25-1 and TRBJ1-1, the complete variable domain reads EADIYQTPRYLVIGTGKKITLECSQTMGHDKMYWYQQDPGMELHLIHYSYGVNSTEKGDLSSESTVSRIRTEHFPLTLESARPSHTSQYLCASKITDGTEAFFGQGTRLTVV.

This chain links TRBV28 with TRBJ1-1; maybe TRBD1 (6 bases). The germline V gene has CDR1 MDHEN and CDR2 SYDVKM. Between the trimmed V and J ends, which lost 6 bases and 11 bases, there was a span of 16 bases. CDR3 size: 12 residues. The CDR3 spells CASRTPGGGAFF. In DNA, the CDR3 is TGTGCCAGCAGGACCCCGGGGGGGGGCGCTTTCTTT.

This clone appeared a single time. The chain has TRBV7-9 and TRBJ2-7, with TRBD1 matching 9 bases. V dropped 5 bases and J dropped 7; count of bases not matched to a gene: 12. The V gene's germline CDR1 is SEHNR and CDR2 FQNEAQ (reference sequence). The CDR3 totals 15 residues. CDR3 protein: CASSPFPGQGEEQYF. As DNA, the CDR3 is TGTGCCAGCAGCCCATTTCCGGGACAGGGTGAGGAGCAGTACTTC.

The DNA for the CDR3 is TGTGCTAGTGGTGATAAACGGGACAGCGGTTTGAATGAGCAGTTCTTC. Translated, it gives CASGDKRDSGLNEQFF. The chain uses TRBV12-5 and TRBJ2-1, with 7 nucleotides matching TRBD1. Trimming at V came to 5 bases and at J to 7 bases, leaving 14 bases not matched to a gene. Germline V gene data show CDR1 as LGHNT and CDR2 as FRNRAP. The CDR3 is 16 amino acids.

This chain joins TRBV19 and TRBJ1-1, with 9 nucleotides matching TRBD1. The CDR3 is 17 amino acids. Germline CDR1 is LNHDA and CDR2 is SQIVND (reference sequence). V dropped 1 base and J dropped 4; count of bases not matched to a gene: 10. CDR3 DNA sequence: TGTGCCAGTAGTATAGGGTCGGGACAGGGATATGGCACTGAAGCTTTCTTT. Translation: CASSIGSGQGYGTEAFF.

In DNA form, the CDR3 reads TGTGCCAGCAGCTTTTCCTTGGGGTTAGTCACTGAAGCTTTCTTT. It specifies CASSFSLGLVTEAFF. The gene calls are TRBV5-4 and TRBJ1-1; the D is unclear. The CDR3 spans 15 residues. V was clipped by 2 bases and J by 4 bases, with 15 bases between them. From germline, CDR1 is SGHNT and CDR2 YYREEE (reference sequence).

V is TRBV18 and J is TRBJ2-7, with no clear D. This CDR3 region has 13 residues. Between the trimmed V and J ends, which lost 2 bases and 2 bases, there was a span of 7 bases. The germline CDR1 and CDR2 sequences are KGHSH and LQKENI. The CDR3 loop is CASSPNSTYEQYF. Here the CDR3 DNA reads TGTGCCAGCTCACCAAATTCCACCTACGAGCAGTACTTC.

The rearrangement links TRBV28 to TRBJ1-1; D remains ambiguous. The CDR3 runs to 14 residues. Trimming cost V 4 bases and J 1 base, with 10 bases left between them. Germline V CDR1 and CDR2: MDHEN, SYDVKM. CDR3 sequence reads: CASSSGGENTEAFF. The CDR3 DNA reads TGTGCCAGCAGTTCAGGTGGAGAGAACACTGAAGCTTTCTTT.

The rearrangement uses TRBV19 and TRBJ1-3; TRBD1 might be the D (5 bases). This CDR3 region has 15 residues. In germline, CDR1 is LNHDA, CDR2 SQIVND (reference sequence). The ends were cut back, 6 bases at V and 0 bases at J, with 12 bases in the middle. CDR3 DNA sequence: TGTGCCAGTAGATTCGGGGCGAACTCTGGAAACACCATATATTTT. This sequence encodes CASRFGANSGNTIYF.

The J gene is TRBJ1-3, the V gene TRBV25-1; D is uncertain. CDR3 length: 13 amino acids. Trimming removed 5 bases from V and 3 bases from J, with 8 bases in between. The germline CDR1 and CDR2 sequences are MGHDK and SYGVNS. The CDR3 nucleotides read TGTGCCAGCAGTTTGGCATTTGGAAACACCATATATTTT. It yields the protein CASSLAFGNTIYF.

J is TRBJ2-7 and V is TRBV5-1, with D possibly matching TRBD1 (6 bases). Germline-derived CDR1 and CDR2 are SGHRS and YFSETQ. CDR3 length: 13 residues. V shed 5 bases and J shed 0 bases, with 9 bases lying between them. CDR3 sequence (DNA): TGCGCCAGCAGACGACAGGACTCCTACGAGCAGTACTTC. It translates to CASRRQDSYEQYF. Combining the CDR3 with reference TRBV5-1 and TRBJ2-7 gives the whole variable domain KAGVTQTPRYLIKTRGQQVTLSCSPISGHRSVSWYQQTPGQGLQFLFEYFSETQRNKGNFPGRFSGRQFSNSRSEMNVSTLELGDSALYLCASRRQDSYEQYFGPGTRLTVT.

DNA of the CDR3: TGTGCCAGCAGTTACTCGGGTGGGACTAGCGGAGATACGCAGTATTTT. Translation gives CASSYSGGTSGDTQYF. The chain couples TRBV6-6 to TRBJ2-3, with TRBD2 identical over 11 bases. The V gene end was trimmed by 0 bases and the J gene end by 5 bases; junction bases not matched to a gene: 4. The CDR3 covers 16 residues. From germline, CDR1 is MNHNY and CDR2 SVGAGI (reference sequence).

A note on this clone: In the same sample, other DNA sequences code for this CDR3. V is TRBV29-1 and J is TRBJ1-2, with no clear D. The CDR3 sequence is 12 residues long. Germline V CDR1 and CDR2: SQVTM, ANQGSEA. Trimming shortened V by 4 bases and J by 8 bases, and 14 bases separated the two germline ends. Written as DNA, the CDR3 is TGCAGCGTTGGGTCGGAGGTGGAGGGCTACACCTTC. Amino acid sequence: CSVGSEVEGYTF.

This chain uses TRBV28 with TRBJ2-5, with a possible D match to TRBD2 (5 bases). The CDR3 contains 16 residues. Deletions cut 3 bases from V and 5 bases from J, with 19 bases between. The V gene's germline CDR1 is MDHEN and CDR2 SYDVKM. The CDR3 DNA follows: TGTGCCAGCAGTTTCGCCCCGACTGGACTGGTGGAGACCCAGTACTTC. Translation gives CASSFAPTGLVETQYF.

The J gene is TRBJ1-1, the V gene TRBV2, with 10 bases aligning to TRBD1. The CDR3 length is 14 residues. CDR1 is SNHLY, CDR2 FYNNEI, per germline. Trimming removed 6 bases from V and 5 bases from J; junction bases left unmatched: 6. CDR3 bases: TGTGCCAGCAGCGGGACAGGGGTTTGGACTGAAGCTTTCTTT. Translation: CASSGTGVWTEAFF.

The gene calls are TRBV6-5 and TRBJ1-2, with a possible D match to TRBD1 (5 bases). V was shortened by 2 bases and J by 7 bases, with 17 bases between the two germline ends. From germline, CDR1 is MNHEY and CDR2 SVGAGI. This CDR3 has 15 amino acids. As DNA, the CDR3 is TGTGCCAGCAGTTACACGTCAATCCTGAGGGGTGGCTACACCTTC. It codes for CASSYTSILRGGYTF.

J is TRBJ1-1 and V is TRBV5-5; D remains unclear. The V gene lost 4 bases and the J gene lost 2 bases, with 9 bases spanning the gap. From germline, CDR1 is SGHKS and CDR2 YYEKEE (reference sequence). This CDR3 region has 13 residues. This chain's CDR3 is CASSLQSNTEAFF. In nucleotides, the CDR3 is TGTGCCAGCAGCCTTCAGAGTAACACTGAAGCTTTCTTT.

The chain links TRBV7-7 to TRBJ2-1; a weak D match, TRBD2 (5 bases). V was trimmed by 2 bases and J by 9 bases, leaving 14 bases between them. Germline CDR1 is SSHAT and CDR2 is FNYEAQ (reference sequence). CDR3 size: 14 residues. CDR3 region: CASSLSRTGSEQFF. DNA for the CDR3: TGTGCCAGCAGCTTATCTCGAACGGGGAGTGAGCAGTTCTTC. The full variable domain, in which reference TRBV7-7 and TRBJ2-1 provide the parts outside the CDR3, is GAGVSQSPRYKVTKRGQDVTLRCDPISSHATLYWYQQALGQGPEFLTYFNYEAQPDKSGLPSDRFSAERPEGSISTLTIQRTEQRDSAMYRCASSLSRTGSEQFFGPGTRLTVL.

The chain combines TRBV5-4 with TRBJ2-6, with D hard to call. The CDR3 is 15 amino acids. Germline CDR1 is SGHNT and CDR2 is YYREEE (reference sequence). V gave up 6 bases and J gave up 0 bases, with 10 bases separating them. CDR3 nucleotides: TGTGCCAGCACCTCCCCACCCTCTGGGGCCAACGTCCTGACTTTC. Encoded protein: CASTSPPSGANVLTF.

The chain employs TRBV6-5 and TRBJ1-6; D not resolved. The CDR3 spans 13 residues. V lost 5 bases and J 5 bases, leaving 7 bases between the germline ends. CDR1 and CDR2 (germline): MNHEY, SVGAGI. The CDR3 spells CASSTTDNSPLHF. DNA of the CDR3: TGTGCCAGCAGTACCACGGATAATTCACCCCTCCACTTT.

The V call is TRBV5-4, the J call TRBJ2-1; D ambiguous. V was cut by 0 bases and J by 8 bases, with 12 bases left in between. The germline V gene has CDR1 SGHNT and CDR2 YYREEE (reference sequence). This CDR3 comprises 14 residues. The CDR3 region is CASSLVGVDDEQFF. CDR3 nucleotide sequence: TGTGCCAGCAGCTTGGTTGGAGTGGATGATGAGCAGTTCTTC.

The CDR3 loop reads CASSTGTGSNEQYF. The CDR3 DNA is TGTGCCAGTAGTACTGGGACAGGGTCTAACGAGCAGTACTTC. The chain links TRBV19 to TRBJ2-7; 9 bases map to TRBD1. With V trimmed by 4 bases and J by 5 bases, 6 bases remained unmatched. Germline loops: CDR1 LNHDA, CDR2 SQIVND (reference sequence). The CDR3 has 14 residues.